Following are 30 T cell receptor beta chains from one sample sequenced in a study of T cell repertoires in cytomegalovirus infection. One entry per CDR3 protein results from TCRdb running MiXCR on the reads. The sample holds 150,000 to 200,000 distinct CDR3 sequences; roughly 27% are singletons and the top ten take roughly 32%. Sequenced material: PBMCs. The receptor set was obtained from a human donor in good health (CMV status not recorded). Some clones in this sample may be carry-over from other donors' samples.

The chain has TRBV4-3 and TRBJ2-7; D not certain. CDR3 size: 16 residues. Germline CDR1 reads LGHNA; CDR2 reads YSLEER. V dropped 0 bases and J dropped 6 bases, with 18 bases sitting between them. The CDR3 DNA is TGCGCCAGCAGCCAAGATACCGGCCGACGGTGGGTCGAGCAGTACTTC. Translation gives CASSQDTGRRWVEQYF.

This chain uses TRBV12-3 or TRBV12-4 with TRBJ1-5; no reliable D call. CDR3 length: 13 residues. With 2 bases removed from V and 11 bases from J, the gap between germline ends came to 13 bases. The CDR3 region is CASSLNRAEAQHF. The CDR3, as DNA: TGTGCCAGCAGTTTAAATAGGGCGGAGGCCCAGCATTTT.

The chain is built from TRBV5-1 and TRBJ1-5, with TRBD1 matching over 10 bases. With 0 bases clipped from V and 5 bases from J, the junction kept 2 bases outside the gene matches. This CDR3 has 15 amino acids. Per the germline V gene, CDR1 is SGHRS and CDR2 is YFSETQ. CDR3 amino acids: CASSLGDRGDQPQHF. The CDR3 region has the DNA TGCGCCAGCAGCTTGGGGGACAGGGGTGATCAGCCCCAGCATTTT.

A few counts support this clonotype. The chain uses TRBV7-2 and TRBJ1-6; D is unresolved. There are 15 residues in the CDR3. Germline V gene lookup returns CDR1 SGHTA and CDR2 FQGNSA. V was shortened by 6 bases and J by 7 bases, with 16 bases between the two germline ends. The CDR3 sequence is CASSPPKGMNSPLHF. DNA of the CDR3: TGTGCCAGCAGTCCCCCGAAGGGAATGAATTCACCCCTCCACTTT.

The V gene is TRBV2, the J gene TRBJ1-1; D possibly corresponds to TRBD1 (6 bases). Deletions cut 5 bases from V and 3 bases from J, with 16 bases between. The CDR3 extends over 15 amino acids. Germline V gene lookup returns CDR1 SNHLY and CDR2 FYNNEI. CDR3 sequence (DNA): TGTGCCAGCAGTTATGATACAGGGAGGGACACTGAAGCTTTCTTT. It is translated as CASSYDTGRDTEAFF.

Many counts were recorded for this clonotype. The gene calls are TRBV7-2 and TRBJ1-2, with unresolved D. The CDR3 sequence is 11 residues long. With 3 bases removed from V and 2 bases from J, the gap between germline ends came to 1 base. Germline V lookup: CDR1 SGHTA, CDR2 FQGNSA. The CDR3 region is CASSLNYGYTF. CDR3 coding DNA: TGTGCCAGCAGCTTGAACTATGGCTACACCTTC.

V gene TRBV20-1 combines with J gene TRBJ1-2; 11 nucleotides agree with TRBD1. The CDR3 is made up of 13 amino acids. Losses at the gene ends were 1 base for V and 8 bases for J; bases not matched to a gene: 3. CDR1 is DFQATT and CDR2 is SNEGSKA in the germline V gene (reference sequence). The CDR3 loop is CSARGDRGGGYTF. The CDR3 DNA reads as TGCAGTGCTAGAGGGGACAGGGGGGGAGGCTACACCTTC.

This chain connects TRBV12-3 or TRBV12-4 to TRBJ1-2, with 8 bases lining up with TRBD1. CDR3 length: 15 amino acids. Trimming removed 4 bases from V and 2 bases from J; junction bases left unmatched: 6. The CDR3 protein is CASSSEGQDNYGYTF. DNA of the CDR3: TGTGCCAGCAGTTCGGAGGGACAGGACAACTATGGCTACACCTTC.

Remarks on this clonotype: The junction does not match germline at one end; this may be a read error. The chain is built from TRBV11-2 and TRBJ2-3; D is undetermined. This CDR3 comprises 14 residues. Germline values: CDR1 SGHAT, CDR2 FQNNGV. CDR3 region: CATSLDGSLDTQYF. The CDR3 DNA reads TGTGCCACCAGCTTAGACGGTTCGCTGGATACGCAGTATTTT.

The CDR3 coding sequence is TGTGCCAGCAGCGAAGTGGGGAGCAATCAGCCCCAGCATTTT. Translation gives CASSEVGSNQPQHF. V is TRBV12-3 or TRBV12-4 and J is TRBJ1-5; D is ambiguous. The CDR3 runs 14 residues. The V end was cut by 6 bases, the J end by 1 base, with 10 bases between.

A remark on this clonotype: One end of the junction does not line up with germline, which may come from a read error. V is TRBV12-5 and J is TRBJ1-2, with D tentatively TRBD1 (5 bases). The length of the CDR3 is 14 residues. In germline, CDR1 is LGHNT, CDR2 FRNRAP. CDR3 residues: CASGRQQDQYAYTF. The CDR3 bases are TGTGCTAGTGGACGACAGCAGGACCAATATGCCTACACCTTC.

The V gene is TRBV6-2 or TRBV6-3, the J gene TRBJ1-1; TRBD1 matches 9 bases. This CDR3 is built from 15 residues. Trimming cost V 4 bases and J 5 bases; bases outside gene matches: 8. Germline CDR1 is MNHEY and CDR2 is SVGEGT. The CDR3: CASSSPPGQGTEAFF. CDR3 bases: TGTGCCAGCAGTTCGCCCCCCGGACAGGGGACTGAAGCTTTCTTT.

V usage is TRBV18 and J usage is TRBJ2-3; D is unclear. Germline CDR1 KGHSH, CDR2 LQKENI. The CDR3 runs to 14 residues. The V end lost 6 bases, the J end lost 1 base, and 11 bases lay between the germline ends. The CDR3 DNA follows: TGTGCCAGCTCCCTCGAGACTCGCACAGATACGCAGTATTTT. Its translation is CASSLETRTDTQYF.

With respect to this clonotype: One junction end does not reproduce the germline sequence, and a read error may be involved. CDR3 DNA sequence: TGTGCCAGCAGCCAAGGAAGGGCAGGGGGCGCTTTCTACGAGCAGTACTTC. It specifies CASSQGRAGGAFYEQYF. The chain links TRBV4-1 to TRBJ2-7; 8 nucleotides line up with TRBD1. This CDR3 comprises 17 residues. Germline CDR1 MGHRA, CDR2 YSYEKL.

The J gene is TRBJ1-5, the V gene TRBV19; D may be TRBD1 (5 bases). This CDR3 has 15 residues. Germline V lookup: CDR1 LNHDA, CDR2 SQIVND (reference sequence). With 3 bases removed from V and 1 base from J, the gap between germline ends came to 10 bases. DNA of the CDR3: TGTGCCAGTAGTATCGGGGGAGCGAGCAATCAGCCCCAGCATTTT. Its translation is CASSIGGASNQPQHF.

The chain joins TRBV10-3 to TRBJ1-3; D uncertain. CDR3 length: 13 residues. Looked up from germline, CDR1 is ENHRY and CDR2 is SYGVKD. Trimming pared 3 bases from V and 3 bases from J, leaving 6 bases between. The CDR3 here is CAISEHLGNTIYF. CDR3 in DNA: TGTGCCATCAGTGAACACCTTGGAAACACCATATATTTT.

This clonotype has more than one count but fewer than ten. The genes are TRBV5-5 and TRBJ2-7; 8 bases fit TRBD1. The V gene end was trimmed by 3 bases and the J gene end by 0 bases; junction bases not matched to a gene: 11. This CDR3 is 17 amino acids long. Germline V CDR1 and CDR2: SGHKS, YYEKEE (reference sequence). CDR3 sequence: CASSSERQGRFSYEQYF. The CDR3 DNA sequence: TGTGCCAGCAGCTCCGAGCGACAGGGGAGATTCTCCTACGAGCAGTACTTC. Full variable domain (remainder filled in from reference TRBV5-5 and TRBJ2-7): DAGVTQSPTHLIKTRGQQVTLRCSPISGHKSVSWYQQVLGQGPQFIFQYYEKEERGRGNFPDRFSARQFPNYSSELNVNALLLGDSALYLCASSSERQGRFSYEQYFGPGTRLTVT.

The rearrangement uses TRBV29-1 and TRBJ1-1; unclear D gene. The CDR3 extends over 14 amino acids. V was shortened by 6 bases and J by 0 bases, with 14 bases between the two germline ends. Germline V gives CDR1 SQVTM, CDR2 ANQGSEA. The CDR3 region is CSVRVMGMNTEAFF. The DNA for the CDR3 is TGCAGCGTCCGGGTGATGGGGATGAACACTGAAGCTTTCTTT.

The CDR3 protein is CASSIAAGEGAEAFF. As DNA, the CDR3 is TGTGCCAGTAGTATAGCTGCAGGGGAGGGGGCTGAAGCTTTCTTT. The chain couples TRBV19 to TRBJ1-1; D is perhaps TRBD1 (6 bases). The CDR3 spans 15 residues. Deletions cut 1 base from V and 6 bases from J, with 15 bases between. CDR1 and CDR2 from the germline V gene are LNHDA and SQIVND (reference sequence).

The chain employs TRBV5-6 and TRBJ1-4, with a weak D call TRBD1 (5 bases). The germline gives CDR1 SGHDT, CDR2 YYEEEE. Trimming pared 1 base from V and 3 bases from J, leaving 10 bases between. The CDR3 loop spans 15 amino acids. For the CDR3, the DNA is TGTGCCAGCAGCTTGCCCGGGGCGGCTAATGAAAAACTGTTTTTT. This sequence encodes CASSLPGAANEKLFF. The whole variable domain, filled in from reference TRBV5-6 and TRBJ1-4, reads DAGVTQSPTHLIKTRGQQVTLRCSPKSGHDTVSWYQQALGQGPQFIFQYYEEEERQRGNFPDRFSGHQFPNYSSELNVNALLLGDSALYLCASSLPGAANEKLFFGSGTQLSVL.

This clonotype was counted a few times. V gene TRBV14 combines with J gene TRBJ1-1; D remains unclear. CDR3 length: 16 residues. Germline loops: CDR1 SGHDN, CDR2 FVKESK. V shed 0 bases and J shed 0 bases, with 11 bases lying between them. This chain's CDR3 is CASSQDIRRLNTEAFF. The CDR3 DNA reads TGTGCCAGCAGCCAAGATATCAGACGATTGAACACTGAAGCTTTCTTT.

CDR3 DNA sequence: TGTGCCAGCAGAAAGCGGGACGAAGCTAGCACAGATACGCAGTATTTT. Protein: CASRKRDEASTDTQYF. The J gene is TRBJ2-3, the V gene TRBV12-3 or TRBV12-4; 7 bases are a match to TRBD2. The junction had 9 bases not matched to a gene; V was cut back by 6 bases and J by 0 bases. CDR3 size: 16 residues.

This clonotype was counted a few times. In DNA form, the CDR3 reads TGTGCCAGCAGTTCGGAAGGGGACAGCGAAGCTTTCTTT. Its protein product is CASSSEGDSEAFF. V is TRBV6-1 and J is TRBJ1-1, with 7 bases aligning to TRBD1. Germline V gene data show CDR1 as MNHNS and CDR2 as SASEGT. The CDR3 runs 13 residues. Trimming cost V 5 bases and J 8 bases; bases outside gene matches: 8.

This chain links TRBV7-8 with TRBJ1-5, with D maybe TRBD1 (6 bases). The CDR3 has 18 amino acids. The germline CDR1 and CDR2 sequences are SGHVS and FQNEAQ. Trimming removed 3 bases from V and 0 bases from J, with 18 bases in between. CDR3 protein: CASSFWIRQGHSNQPQHF. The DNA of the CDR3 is TGTGCCAGCAGCTTTTGGATAAGGCAGGGGCATAGCAATCAGCCCCAGCATTTT.

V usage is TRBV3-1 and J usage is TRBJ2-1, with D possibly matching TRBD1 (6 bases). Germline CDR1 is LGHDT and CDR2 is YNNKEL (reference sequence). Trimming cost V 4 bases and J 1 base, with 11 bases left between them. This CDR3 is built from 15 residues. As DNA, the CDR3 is TGTGCCAGCAGCCGGGGGCGATCGTCCTACAATGAGCAGTTCTTC. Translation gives CASSRGRSSYNEQFF.

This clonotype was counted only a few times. CDR3: CASGLGGGRAAPANYGYTF. Here the CDR3 DNA reads TGTGCTAGTGGTTTGGGCGGCGGGAGGGCAGCCCCAGCTAACTATGGCTACACCTTC. This chain joins TRBV12-5 and TRBJ1-2; D gene uncertain. Germline-derived CDR1 and CDR2 are LGHNT and FRNRAP. The CDR3 is made up of 19 amino acids. Trimming pared 1 base from V and 0 bases from J, leaving 21 bases between.

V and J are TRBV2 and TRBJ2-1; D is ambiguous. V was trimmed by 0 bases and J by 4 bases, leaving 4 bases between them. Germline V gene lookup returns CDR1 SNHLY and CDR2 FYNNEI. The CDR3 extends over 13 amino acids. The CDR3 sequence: CASSEAHYNEQFF. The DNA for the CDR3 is TGTGCCAGCAGTGAAGCGCATTACAATGAGCAGTTCTTC.

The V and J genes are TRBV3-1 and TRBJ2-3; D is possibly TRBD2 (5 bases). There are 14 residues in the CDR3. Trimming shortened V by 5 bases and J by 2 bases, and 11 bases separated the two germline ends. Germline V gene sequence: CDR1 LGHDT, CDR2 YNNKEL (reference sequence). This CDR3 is CASSALEATDTQYF. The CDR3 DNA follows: TGTGCCAGCAGCGCTTTGGAGGCCACAGATACGCAGTATTTT.

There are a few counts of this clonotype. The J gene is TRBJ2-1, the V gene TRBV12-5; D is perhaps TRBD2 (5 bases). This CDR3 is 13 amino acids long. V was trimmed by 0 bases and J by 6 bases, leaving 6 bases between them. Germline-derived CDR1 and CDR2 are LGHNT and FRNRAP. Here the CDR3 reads CASGLVRGNEQFF. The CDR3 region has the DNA TGTGCTAGTGGTTTGGTACGGGGCAATGAGCAGTTCTTC.

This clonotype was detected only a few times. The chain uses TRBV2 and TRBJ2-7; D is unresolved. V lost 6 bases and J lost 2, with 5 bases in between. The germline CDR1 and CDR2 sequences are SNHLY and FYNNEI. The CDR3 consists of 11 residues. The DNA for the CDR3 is TGTGCCAGCAGAATTACCTACGAGCAGTACTTC. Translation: CASRITYEQYF. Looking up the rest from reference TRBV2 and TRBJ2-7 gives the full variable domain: EPEVTQTPSHQVTQMGQEVILRCVPISNHLYFYWYRQILGQKVEFLVSFYNNEISEKSEIFDDQFSVERPDGSNFTLKIRSTKLEDSAMYFCASRITYEQYFGPGTRLTVT.